These T cell receptor beta chains were read from a single sample in a study of T-cell reconstitution after alpha-beta-depleted transplantation in children. TCRdb processed the PCR reads anew with MiXCR; each CDR3 protein has one entry. Of approximately 110,000 distinct CDR3 sequences listed, 20% to 25% are singletons. This specimen was PBMCs, mostly from graft donor cells, taken 180 days after TCRalphabeta/CD19-depleted stem cell transplant. These receptor sequences come from a male patient between 2 and 10 years old who had a stem cell transplant for chronic granulomatous disease, so the T cells may come from the graft donor. Both conserved end residues are part of each CDR3. Fields, in order: CDR3 protein, CDR3 DNA, clone size, V gene, J gene, D gene. A D gene is named only where the DNA matches it firmly. Some rows have no size entry. The others give once, few or many, or a class for an expanded clone.

CDR3aa: CDAGVSSYEQYF
CDR3nt: TGTGATGCGGGGGTTAGCTCCTACGAGCAGTACTTC
abundance: many
v_gene: TRBV27
j_gene: TRBJ2-7
d_gene: TRBD2

CDR3aa: CASSLYRGLGPDTQYF
CDR3nt: TGTGCCAGCAGCTTGTACAGGGGCTTGGGACCAGATACGCAGTATTTT
abundance: many
v_gene: TRBV5-6
j_gene: TRBJ2-3
d_gene: TRBD1

CDR3aa: CASSKEAGGIYEQYF
CDR3nt: TGTGCCAGCAGTAAAGAAGCGGGGGGGATCTACGAGCAGTACTTC
abundance: few
v_gene: TRBV6-2/TRBV6-3
j_gene: TRBJ2-7
d_gene: TRBD2

CDR3aa: CASSEAGSGANVLTF
CDR3nt: TGTGCCAGCAGTGAAGCGGGCTCTGGGGCCAACGTCCTGACTTTC
abundance: many
v_gene: TRBV6-1
j_gene: TRBJ2-6
d_gene: .

CDR3aa: CASSPRGPNEQFF
CDR3nt: TGTGCCAGCAGCCCCCGCGGGCCCAATGAGCAGTTCTTC
abundance: many
v_gene: TRBV9
j_gene: TRBJ2-1
d_gene: .

CDR3aa: CASSPTNYGYTF
CDR3nt: TGTGCCAGCAGCCCTACAAACTATGGCTACACCTTC
abundance: few
v_gene: TRBV12-3/TRBV12-4
j_gene: TRBJ1-2
d_gene: .

CDR3aa: CSATNIEQFF
CDR3nt: TGCAGTGCTACCAATATCGAGCAGTTCTTC
abundance: many
v_gene: TRBV20-1
j_gene: TRBJ2-1
d_gene: .

CDR3aa: CASSWVMNTEAFF
CDR3nt: TGTGCCAGCAGCTGGGTCATGAACACTGAAGCTTTCTTT
abundance: many
v_gene: TRBV27
j_gene: TRBJ1-1
d_gene: .

CDR3aa: CSSESSGSKDTQYF
CDR3nt: TGCAGTTCCGAATCTAGCGGGAGCAAGGATACGCAGTATTTT
abundance: .
v_gene: TRBV20-1
j_gene: TRBJ2-3
d_gene: TRBD2

CDR3aa: CSAGPRLAGGQFF
CDR3nt: TGCAGTGCGGGACCCCGACTAGCGGGGGGGCAGTTCTTC
abundance: once
v_gene: TRBV20-1
j_gene: TRBJ2-1
d_gene: TRBD2

CDR3aa: CASSTTRGARTEAFF
CDR3nt: TGCGCCAGCAGCACGACCCGGGGGGCGCGGACTGAAGCTTTCTTT
abundance: many
v_gene: TRBV5-1
j_gene: TRBJ1-1
d_gene: .